The 3 T cell receptor beta chains below were found in one sample sequenced in a study of T cells in localized non-small cell lung cancer. This table comes from immunoSEQ multiplex PCR, and its TCRdb copy is limited to in-frame clones, with some not included. The sample holds over 70,000 clones, roughly 90% seen once. This specimen consisted of peripheral blood, obtained before any cancer treatment. The receptors here all came from a male donor at least 60 years old with stage III squamous cell lung carcinoma.

V gene TRBV11-2 combines with J gene TRBJ1-5; D gene ambiguous. The CDR3 runs 16 residues. Per the germline V gene, CDR1 is SGHAT and CDR2 is FQNNGV. Trimming stripped 2 bases from V and 2 bases from J, with 13 bases between. Here the CDR3 DNA reads TGTGCCAGCAGCTTATCCGTCTCTGGAGGCAATCAGCCCCAGCATTTT. Encoded protein: CASSLSVSGGNQPQHF.

CDR3 amino acids: CAWSVLAGGREQYF. The CDR3 bases are TGTGCCTGGAGTGTTTTAGCGGGGGGGAGGGAGCAGTACTTC. The chain employs TRBV30 and TRBJ2-7, with TRBD2 matching 11 bases. Germline values: CDR1 GTSNPN, CDR2 SVGIG (reference sequence). This CDR3 spans 14 amino acids. The V segment lost 0 bases and the J segment 7 bases; nucleotides outside the gene matches: 5.

V is TRBV6-1 and J is TRBJ2-7; D might be TRBD1 (5 bases). V was clipped by 5 bases and J by 3 bases, with 11 bases between them. Germline assignment: CDR1 MNHNS and CDR2 SASEGT. The CDR3 is 13 residues long. The CDR3 sequence is CASSQTAFYEQYV. In DNA, the CDR3 is TGTGCCAGCAGTCAGACAGCGTTCTACGAGCAGTACGTC.